The entry below describes one T cell receptor (beta chain). Its binding antigen is unknown. Base qualities are not provided; no much larger clone lies one nucleotide away. Sorted unstimulated T cells and proliferating T cells recovered from mixed lymphocyte reactions were subjected to TCRbeta CDR3 sequencing. Fresh whole blood from fewer than 11 HLA-typed healthy donors was used to isolate PBMCs. The CDR3 goes from the cysteine to the phenylalanine over 11 residues. The sequence is cut down to CDR3 DNA, 33 bases in frame from base 1. The junction carries 4 bases between V and J, which are trimmed by 5 bases and 5 bases respectively. CDR1 MNHEY and CDR2 SVGAGI are derived from the germline V gene. This sample was included in a study of siplizumab effects on memory and regulatory T cells (dated by TCRdb to about 2019). Background on the whole study: The study looked at the effect of siplizumab, an anti-CD2 antibody, on alloreactive T-cell subsets in allogeneic mixed lymphocyte reactions made from human PBMCs.

The library was built by means of the immunoSEQ multiplex PCR assay. Roughly 10^5 TCR templates per sample were assayed on the deep sequencing platform. Genomic DNA extracted from sorted T cells was the material used for TCRbeta CDR3 sequencing. The source study handled its data this way. The R programming language was used for the clonal analysis of the TCRbeta CDR3 data. Alloreactive CD4+ and CD8+ clones were defined by comparing unstimulated samples with post-reaction CFSE-low samples. By matching sequences to the repertoires of sorted unstimulated Treg and non-Treg cells, each alloreactive CD4+ clone was assigned a regulatory or non-regulatory origin. Sourced from immuneACCESS, this table was stored by TCRdb with only in-frame sequences that have V and J called. A share of the clones is absent; for the studies checked, an unresolved V gene accounts for under half, and the remainder has no known explanation. That table supplies the V and J calls and clone size; D and trimming were determined from the DNA. The sample profile shows about 100,000 clones; about 91% of them were found once. 0.15% of the sample lies in the top ten.

Broader findings and caveats from the paper: Siplizumab significantly lowered the cumulative frequency of alloreactive sequences that could be traced to unstimulated CD4+ memory T cells. Among mappable alloreactive CD4+ clones, an average Treg-derived fraction of 68.8% was observed with siplizumab, compared with approximately 25% in control reactions. Roughly 75-95% of proliferating CD4+ or CD8+ clones could not be assigned a naive or memory phenotype. Because sequences below about 10^-5 frequency were poorly captured, only a minor fraction of alloreactive clones could be mapped to unstimulated subsets. Unstimulated naive T cells appeared more diverse than memory T cells, and naive cells seemed to contribute substantially to the alloresponse. The suppressive function of proliferating Tregs from siplizumab cultures was not functionally confirmed.

The rearranged segments are TRBV6-5 and TRBJ2-4, with the D gene uncertain. Sequenced material: CD4+ T cells sorted from blood. This clonotype was obtained from a human donor in good health. The CDR3: CASSRQNIQYF. Here is the DNA: TGTGCCAGCAGTCGGCAAAACATTCAGTACTTC.